The present T cell receptor beta chain was sequenced within a study of T cells in Graves' hyperthyroidism and ophthalmopathy. TCR beta CDR3 regions were amplified from RNA. RT-PCR in the first round (using the HTBI primer set) targeted the TCR CDR3. TCRdb analysed the multiplex PCR reads with MiXCR anew, one entry per CDR3 protein. The data contain a few hundred thousand distinct CDR3 sequences, around 13% of them singletons. The CDR3 consists of 12 residues. The trim removed 11 bases at V and 5 bases at J, leaving 4 bases unmatched. Germline CDR1 and CDR2: MNHNS and SASEGT. The sequencing input was blood. The chain carries TRBV6-1 and TRBJ1-1; the match to TRBD1 covers 11 bases. The clonotype comes from a woman aged 18-29 years with Graves' hyperthyroidism. CDR3 sequence (DNA): TGTGCCGGACAGGGGGCCGGGACTGAAGCTTTCTTT. Its protein product is CAGQGAGTEAFF.